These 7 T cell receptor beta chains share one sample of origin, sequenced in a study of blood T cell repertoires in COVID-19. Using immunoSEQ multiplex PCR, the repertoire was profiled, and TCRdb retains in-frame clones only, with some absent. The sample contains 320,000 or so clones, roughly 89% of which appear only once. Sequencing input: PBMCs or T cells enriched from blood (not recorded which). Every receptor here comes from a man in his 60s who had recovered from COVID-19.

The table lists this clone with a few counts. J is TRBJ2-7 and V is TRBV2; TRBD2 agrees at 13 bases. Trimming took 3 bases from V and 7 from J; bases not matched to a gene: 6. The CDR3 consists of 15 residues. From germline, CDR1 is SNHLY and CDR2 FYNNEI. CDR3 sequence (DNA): TGTGCCAGCAGTGATAGGACTAGCGGGAGCGGAGAGCAGTACTTC. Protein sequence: CASSDRTSGSGEQYF. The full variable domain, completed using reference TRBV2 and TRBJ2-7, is EPEVTQTPSHQVTQMGQEVILRCVPISNHLYFYWYRQILGQKVEFLVSFYNNEISEKSEIFDDQFSVERPDGSNFTLKIRSTKLEDSAMYFCASSDRTSGSGEQYFGPGTRLTVT.

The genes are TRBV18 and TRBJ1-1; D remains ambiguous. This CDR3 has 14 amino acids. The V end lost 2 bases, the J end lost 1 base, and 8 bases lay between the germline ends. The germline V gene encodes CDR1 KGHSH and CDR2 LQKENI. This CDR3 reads CASSPTMRNTEAFF. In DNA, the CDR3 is TGTGCCAGCTCACCAACCATGCGGAACACTGAAGCTTTCTTT.

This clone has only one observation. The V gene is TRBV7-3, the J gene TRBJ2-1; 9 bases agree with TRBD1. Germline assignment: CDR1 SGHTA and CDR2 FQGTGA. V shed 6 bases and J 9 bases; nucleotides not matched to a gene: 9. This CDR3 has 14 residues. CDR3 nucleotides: TGTGCCAGCAGTCCGGGACAGGGTTTTCGTGAGCAGTTCTTC. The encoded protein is CASSPGQGFREQFF.

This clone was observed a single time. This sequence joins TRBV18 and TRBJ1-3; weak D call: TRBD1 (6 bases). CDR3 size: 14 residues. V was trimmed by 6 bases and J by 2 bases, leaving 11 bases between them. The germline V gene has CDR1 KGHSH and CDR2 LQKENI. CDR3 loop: CASSSAGAGNTIYF. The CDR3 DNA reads TGTGCCAGCTCCTCGGCAGGGGCTGGAAACACCATATATTTT.

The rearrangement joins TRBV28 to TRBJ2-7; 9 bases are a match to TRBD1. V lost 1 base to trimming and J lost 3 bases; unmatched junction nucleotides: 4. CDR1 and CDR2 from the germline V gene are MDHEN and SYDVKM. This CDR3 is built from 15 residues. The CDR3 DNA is TGTGCCAGCAGTTTATCCGGGACAGGGTTCTACGAGCAGTACTTC. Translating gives CASSLSGTGFYEQYF.

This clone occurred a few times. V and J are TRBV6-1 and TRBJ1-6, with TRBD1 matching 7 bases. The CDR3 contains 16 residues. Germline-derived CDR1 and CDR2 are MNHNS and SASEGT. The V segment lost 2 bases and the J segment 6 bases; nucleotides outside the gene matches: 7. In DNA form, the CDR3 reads TGTGCCAGCAGTGAACAAACCTGGGACAGTAATTCACCCCTCCACTTT. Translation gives CASSEQTWDSNSPLHF.

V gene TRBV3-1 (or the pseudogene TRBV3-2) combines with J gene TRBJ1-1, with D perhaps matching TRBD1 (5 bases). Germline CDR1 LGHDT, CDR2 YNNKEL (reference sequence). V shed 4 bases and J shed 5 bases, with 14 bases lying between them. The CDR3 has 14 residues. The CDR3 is CASSPRVEWTEAFF. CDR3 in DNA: TGTGCCAGCAGCCCCAGGGTTGAATGGACTGAAGCTTTCTTT.